One and the same sample provided the 29 T cell receptor beta chains below, sequenced in a study of CD8 T cells in Susac syndrome. Reverse transcription of roughly 0.45 to 1 ug RNA was carried out with random hexamers. TCRdb itself ran the immunoSEQ multiplex PCR reads through MiXCR, one entry per CDR3 protein. The table includes 80,000 or so distinct CDR3 sequences, 95% to 97% detected once. The sample consisted of CD8+ T cells from PBMCs. The receptor set was obtained from a human donor with Susac syndrome.

The chain carries TRBV4-1 and TRBJ1-1; tentatively, D is TRBD1 (6 bases). Germline V gives CDR1 MGHRA, CDR2 YSYEKL. The length of the CDR3 is 15 residues. Trimming stripped 0 bases from V and 7 bases from J, with 15 bases between. The CDR3 coding sequence is TGCGCCAGCAGCCAAGATGGGGACACCGGGGATGAAGCTTTCTTT. It translates to CASSQDGDTGDEAFF.

The genes are TRBV3-1 and TRBJ1-4; no clear D. Looked up from germline, CDR1 is LGHDT and CDR2 is YNNKEL (reference sequence). The V end lost 4 bases, the J end lost 0 bases, and 12 bases lay between the germline ends. The CDR3 has 16 amino acids. CDR3 nucleotides: TGTGCCAGCAGCCTAGGTGGGGTTGCAACTAATGAAAAACTGTTTTTT. This translates into CASSLGGVATNEKLFF. The full variable domain, completed using reference TRBV3-1 and TRBJ1-4, is DTAVSQTPKYLVTQMGNDKSIKCEQNLGHDTMYWYKQDSKKFLKIMFSYNNKELIINETVPNRFSPKSPDKAHLNLHINSLELGDSAVYFCASSLGGVATNEKLFFGSGTQLSVL.

The chain has TRBV7-9 and TRBJ2-5; 7 positions agree with TRBD1. The CDR3 contains 14 residues. V trimming: 4 bases; J trimming: 2 bases; junction bases outside the gene matches: 4. Per germline, CDR1 SEHNR and CDR2 FQNEAQ (reference sequence). CDR3 sequence (DNA): TGTGCCAGCAGCTGGTCGGGACAGCAAGAGACCCAGTACTTC. Amino acid sequence: CASSWSGQQETQYF.

J is TRBJ2-3 and V is TRBV6-6; 10 positions agree with TRBD2. CDR1 is MNHNY and CDR2 is SVGAGI in the germline V gene (reference sequence). V shed 7 bases and J 4 bases; nucleotides not matched to a gene: 11. The CDR3 is 16 residues long. CDR3 coding DNA: TGTGCCAGCACCCCCCTAGCGGGAGTATTCGCAGATACGCAGTATTTT. It translates to CASTPLAGVFADTQYF.

The chain uses TRBV4-3 and TRBJ1-6; unclear D gene. V gave up 0 bases and J gave up 10 bases, with 13 bases separating them. CDR1 and CDR2 from the germline V gene are LGHNA and YSLEER. This CDR3 region has 15 residues. Here the CDR3 reads CASSQDGYGASPLHF. CDR3 bases: TGCGCCAGCAGCCAAGATGGATACGGAGCGTCACCCCTCCACTTT.

The chain is built from TRBV6-5 and TRBJ1-1; TRBD1 might be the D (5 bases). The CDR3 consists of 14 residues. The germline V and J ends were trimmed by 2 bases and 6 bases, with 13 bases remaining between them. Per the germline V gene, CDR1 is MNHEY and CDR2 is SVGAGI. The chain's CDR3 is CASSYNGGWPEAFF. The CDR3 DNA reads TGTGCCAGCAGTTACAACGGGGGATGGCCTGAAGCTTTCTTT.

For the CDR3, the DNA is TGCGCCAGCAGCCAAGGAGGTAATGAAAAACTGTTTTTT. Translated, it gives CASSQGGNEKLFF. The chain couples TRBV4-1 to TRBJ1-4; no firm D call. Trimming pared 1 base from V and 4 bases from J, leaving 4 bases between. Germline V gene sequence: CDR1 MGHRA, CDR2 YSYEKL. The CDR3 sequence is 13 residues long.

Details on this clonotype: Germline is not matched at one junction end, which may reflect a read error. The genes are TRBV7-7 and TRBJ2-5; D gene unclear. Germline CDR1 and CDR2: SSHAT and FNYEAQ (reference sequence). CDR3 length equals 15 residues. In nucleotides, the CDR3 is TGTGCTAGCAGCTTAGATTATGCTGGGCAAGAGACCCAGTACTTC. Encoded protein: CASSLDYAGQETQYF.

V gene TRBV29-1 combines with J gene TRBJ1-2; D call uncertain. The V end was cut by 7 bases, the J end by 8 bases, with 14 bases between. This CDR3 has 11 residues. Germline V lookup: CDR1 SQVTM, CDR2 ANQGSEA. CDR3 region: CSAMSLNGYTF. For the CDR3, the DNA is TGCAGCGCAATGTCCCTAAACGGCTACACCTTC.

The chain has TRBV12-3 or TRBV12-4 and TRBJ2-1; 7 nucleotides match TRBD2. The length of the CDR3 is 15 residues. Losses at the gene ends were 7 bases for V and 8 bases for J; bases not matched to a gene: 14. The CDR3 bases are TGTGCCAGCAACGGAGGGCTAGCGGCTGTGCATGAGCAGTTCTTC. Translating it yields CASNGGLAAVHEQFF.

The rearrangement joins TRBV9 to TRBJ1-1, with a weak D call TRBD1 (6 bases). The V end lost 4 bases, the J end lost 6 bases, and 16 bases lay between the germline ends. CDR3 size: 14 residues. Germline CDR1 is SGDLS and CDR2 is YYNGEE. The DNA of the CDR3 is TGTGCCAGCAGCCCGCACCGAAACAGGGCTGAAGCTTTCTTT. Protein sequence: CASSPHRNRAEAFF.

This chain uses TRBV20-1 with TRBJ2-7; D assignment may be TRBD1 or TRBD2 (6 bases each). Trimming took off 5 bases at V and 0 bases at J, with 14 bases between the two ends. Germline CDR1 reads DFQATT; CDR2 reads SNEGSKA (reference sequence). This CDR3 is 14 amino acids long. This CDR3 is CSAQRGVLSYEQYF. CDR3 DNA: TGCAGTGCTCAGAGGGGGGTACTCTCCTACGAGCAGTACTTC.

V is TRBV13 and J is TRBJ2-5; possible D gene TRBD2, 6 bases. Germline assignment: CDR1 PRHDT and CDR2 FYEKMQ (reference sequence). V was clipped by 5 bases and J by 4 bases, with 14 bases between them. The CDR3 covers 14 residues. This CDR3 reads CASSPAAEGETQYF. The CDR3 nucleotides are TGTGCCAGCAGCCCCGCCGCGGAGGGAGAGACCCAGTACTTC.

The rearrangement links TRBV6-2 or TRBV6-3 to TRBJ2-3; 15 bases map to TRBD2. This CDR3 region has 20 residues. CDR1 is MNHEY, CDR2 SVGEGT, per germline. The V segment lost 2 bases and the J segment 5 bases; nucleotides outside the gene matches: 14. CDR3 sequence (DNA): TGTGCCAGCAGTTACGGTATGGCCGGACTAGCGGGGGGGCCCCAAGATACGCAGTATTTT. This codes for CASSYGMAGLAGGPQDTQYF.

The chain's CDR3 is CASSCPGRNQPQHF. The CDR3 region has the DNA TGTGCCAGCAGTTGTCCGGGCCGCAATCAGCCCCAGCATTTT. This chain connects TRBV27 to TRBJ1-5; D not certain. The CDR3 runs to 14 residues. The V and J ends lost 4 bases and 2 bases respectively, with 9 bases between them. CDR1 and CDR2 (germline): MNHEY, SMNVEV (reference sequence).

In nucleotides, the CDR3 is TGCAGTGCGGACCGGGACAGGGATTCCTACGAGCAGTACTTC. This codes for CSADRDRDSYEQYF. This sequence joins TRBV20-1 and TRBJ2-7; 9 bases map to TRBD1. CDR1 and CDR2 from the germline V gene are DFQATT and SNEGSKA (reference sequence). This CDR3 has 14 residues. The V gene end was trimmed by 6 bases and the J gene end by 1 base; junction bases not matched to a gene: 7.

Concerning this clonotype itself: At one end, the junction sequence differs from germline, possibly due to a read error. This chain connects TRBV4-1 to TRBJ2-7, with TRBD2 identical over 11 bases. CDR3 length: 12 amino acids. Germline CDR1 reads MGHRA; CDR2 reads YSYEKL. The CDR3: CASSQEGTSGTF. The CDR3 DNA is TGCGCCAGCAGCCAAGAGGGGACTAGCGGTACCTTC.

DNA of the CDR3: TGTGCCAGCAGTTTGGGGTCTCATGGGGAGCAGTACTTC. Translated, it gives CASSLGSHGEQYF. This chain uses TRBV12-3 or TRBV12-4 with TRBJ2-7; D ambiguous. V was shortened by 3 bases and J by 7 bases, with 13 bases between the two germline ends. The CDR3 runs to 13 residues.

The chain's CDR3 is CASRGRVYEQYF. The CDR3 nucleotides are TGTGCCAGCAGGGGGCGCGTCTACGAGCAGTACTTC. The chain joins TRBV2 to TRBJ2-7, with D maybe TRBD1 (5 bases). V was cut by 6 bases and J by 3 bases, with 9 bases left in between. From germline, CDR1 is SNHLY and CDR2 FYNNEI. There are 12 residues in the CDR3. The full variable domain, in which reference TRBV2 and TRBJ2-7 provide the parts outside the CDR3, is EPEVTQTPSHQVTQMGQEVILRCVPISNHLYFYWYRQILGQKVEFLVSFYNNEISEKSEIFDDQFSVERPDGSNFTLKIRSTKLEDSAMYFCASRGRVYEQYFGPGTRLTVT.

The chain has TRBV20-1 and TRBJ2-7, with D uncertain. V dropped 0 bases and J dropped 10 bases, with 10 bases sitting between them. Germline CDR1 DFQATT, CDR2 SNEGSKA (reference sequence). The CDR3 spans 11 residues. The CDR3 spells CSARERWEQYF. The CDR3 DNA reads as TGCAGTGCTAGAGAGAGGTGGGAACAGTACTTC.

This clonotype occurred once. The chain recombines TRBV2 with TRBJ1-1; D is uncertain. Per germline, CDR1 SNHLY and CDR2 FYNNEI. There are 12 residues in the CDR3. V was cut by 11 bases and J by 2 bases, with 12 bases left in between. The CDR3 DNA reads as TGTGCCCCCGCATCCGGTAACACTGAAGCTTTCTTT. It specifies CAPASGNTEAFF.

The rearrangement joins TRBV24-1 to TRBJ2-7, with unresolved D. This CDR3 spans 13 amino acids. Trimming pared 3 bases from V and 4 bases from J, leaving 9 bases between. The germline gives CDR1 KGHDR, CDR2 SFDVKD. In DNA, the CDR3 is TGTGCCACCAGTGATCACGACATGTACGAGCAGTACTTC. Its protein product is CATSDHDMYEQYF.

The chain recombines TRBV7-9 with TRBJ1-2; perhaps TRBD1 as D (5 bases). With 5 bases removed from V and 5 bases from J, the gap between germline ends came to 18 bases. Germline V gives CDR1 SEHNR, CDR2 FQNEAQ (reference sequence). The CDR3 is made up of 15 amino acids. CDR3 loop: CASSPSSGRDYGYTF. CDR3 in DNA: TGTGCCAGCAGCCCCTCCTCAGGCAGGGATTATGGCTACACCTTC.

The chain recombines TRBV9 with TRBJ2-7; 7 nucleotides agree with TRBD2. The CDR3 consists of 15 residues. The germline CDR1 and CDR2 sequences are SGDLS and YYNGEE. The trim removed 0 bases at V and 4 bases at J, leaving 7 bases unmatched. CDR3 in amino acids: CASSVGSGAAYEQYV. CDR3 in DNA: TGTGCCAGCAGCGTAGGGAGCGGGGCGGCATACGAGCAGTACGTC.

The chain couples TRBV30 to TRBJ2-2; unclear D gene. The length of the CDR3 is 13 residues. V was pared by 4 bases and J by 1 base, with 7 bases between. CDR1 GTSNPN and CDR2 SVGIG come from the germline V gene (reference sequence). The CDR3 coding sequence is TGTGCCTGGATCCAGCGGAACACCGGGGAGCTGTTTTTT. This sequence encodes CAWIQRNTGELFF.

This sequence joins TRBV9 and TRBJ1-1; a weak D match, TRBD1 (5 bases). CDR3 length equals 13 residues. Germline V gene sequence: CDR1 SGDLS, CDR2 YYNGEE. Trimming shortened V by 0 bases and J by 4 bases, and 7 bases separated the two germline ends. The CDR3 nucleotides read TGTGCCAGCAGCGTAGTGGGGACCACTGAAGCTTTCTTT. As protein: CASSVVGTTEAFF.

The rearrangement joins TRBV15 to TRBJ1-6, with D maybe TRBD1 (6 bases). The CDR3 sequence is 14 residues long. The ends were cut back, 6 bases at V and 8 bases at J, with 14 bases in the middle. Germline assignment: CDR1 LNHNV and CDR2 YYDKDF (reference sequence). This chain's CDR3 is CATSPRDNYSPLHF. The DNA of the CDR3 is TGTGCCACCAGTCCACGGGACAACTATTCACCCCTCCACTTT.

The gene calls are TRBV20-1 and TRBJ1-6; D remains ambiguous. The CDR3 length is 15 residues. Per germline, CDR1 DFQATT and CDR2 SNEGSKA (reference sequence). Deletions cut 0 bases from V and 0 bases from J, with 6 bases between. CDR3 in amino acids: CSARDLSSYNSPLHF. Here the CDR3 DNA reads TGCAGTGCTAGAGATTTGAGCTCCTATAATTCACCCCTCCACTTT.

V and J are TRBV14 and TRBJ2-7; 7 bases align to TRBD2. Germline loops: CDR1 SGHDN, CDR2 FVKESK. This CDR3 spans 8 amino acids. The CDR3 sequence: CARRAGDV. DNA of the CDR3: TGTGCCAGGAGGGCGGGGGACGTC.